This T cell receptor beta chain was observed in a study of T cells in tuberculosis. Whole-study context: Sequenced TCRs come from CD1B-GMM tetramer-binding T cells.

The data were produced by immunoSEQ multiplex PCR, yet TCRdb's version contains in-frame clones alone and is incomplete. The sample holds tens of thousands of clones; roughly 93% are singletons and the top ten take under 2.5%. Thawed, overnight-rested PBMC were stained with GMM-loaded CD1B tetramer, viability dye and anti-CD3, then sorted. The lipid loaded on the CD1B tetramers was C32 glucose monomycolate from Rhodococcus equi. PBMC for tetramer sorting were first depleted of CD14-expressing monocytes. General study results and limits: T cells binding CD1B-GMM tetramer weakly possibly escaped the sort.

Trimming took 6 bases from V and 0 from J, leaving 11 bases between them. The CDR3 runs to 14 residues. Germline CDR1 and CDR2: SNHLY and FYNNEI. The rearrangement uses TRBV2 and TRBJ1-2, with a weak D call TRBD1 (6 bases). The clonotype originates from an adult woman with latent tuberculosis. The sequenced material came from CD1b-GMM tetramer-negative cells sorted from PBMCs. CDR3 DNA: TGTGCCAGCAGGGCGACAGGACCTAACTATGGCTACACCTTC. Its translation is CASRATGPNYGYTF.